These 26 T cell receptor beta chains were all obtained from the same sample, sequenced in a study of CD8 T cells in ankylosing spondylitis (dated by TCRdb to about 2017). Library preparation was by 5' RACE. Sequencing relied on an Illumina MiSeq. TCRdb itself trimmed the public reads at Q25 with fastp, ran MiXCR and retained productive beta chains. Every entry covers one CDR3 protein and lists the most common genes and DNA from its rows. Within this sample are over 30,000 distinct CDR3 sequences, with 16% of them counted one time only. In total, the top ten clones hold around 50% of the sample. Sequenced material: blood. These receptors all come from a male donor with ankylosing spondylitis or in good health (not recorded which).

DNA for the CDR3: TGCGCCAGCAGAAAGGGGCTAGCGGGGAACACCGGGGAGCTGTTTTTT. It encodes CASRKGLAGNTGELFF. This chain links TRBV4-3 with TRBJ2-2; 8 bases are a match to TRBD2. Per the germline V gene, CDR1 is LGHNA and CDR2 is YSLEER. The trim removed 6 bases at V and 1 base at J, leaving 7 bases unmatched. The CDR3 consists of 16 residues.

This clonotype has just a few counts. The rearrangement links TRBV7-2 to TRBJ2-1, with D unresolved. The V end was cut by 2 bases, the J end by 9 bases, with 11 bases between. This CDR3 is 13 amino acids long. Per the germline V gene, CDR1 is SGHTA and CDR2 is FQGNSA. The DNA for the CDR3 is TGTGCCAGCAGCTTAAACGCGAGAGGTGAGCAGTTCTTC. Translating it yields CASSLNARGEQFF.

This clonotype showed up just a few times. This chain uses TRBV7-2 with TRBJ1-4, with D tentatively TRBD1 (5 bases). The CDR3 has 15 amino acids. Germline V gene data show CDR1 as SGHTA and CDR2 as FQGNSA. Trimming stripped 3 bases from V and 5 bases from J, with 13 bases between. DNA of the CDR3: TGTGCCAGCAGCTTGGGGTCCGGGGGAAATGAAAAACTGTTTTTT. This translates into CASSLGSGGNEKLFF.

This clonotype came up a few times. The CDR3 spells CASSPLTGDHNEQFF. The CDR3 DNA sequence: TGCGCCAGCAGCCCCTTAACGGGAGACCACAATGAGCAGTTCTTC. J is TRBJ2-1 and V is TRBV5-1; D is perhaps TRBD2 (6 bases). The CDR3 spans 15 residues. Germline CDR1 is SGHRS and CDR2 is YFSETQ. The ends were cut back, 4 bases at V and 5 bases at J, with 16 bases in the middle. Based on the CDR3 plus reference TRBV5-1 and TRBJ2-1, the full variable domain is KAGVTQTPRYLIKTRGQQVTLSCSPISGHRSVSWYQQTPGQGLQFLFEYFSETQRNKGNFPGRFSGRQFSNSRSEMNVSTLELGDSALYLCASSPLTGDHNEQFFGPGTRLTVL.

CDR3 in amino acids: CSARGGTGETQYF. For the CDR3, the DNA is TGCAGTGCTAGAGGGGGAACGGGGGAGACCCAGTACTTC. J is TRBJ2-5 and V is TRBV20-1, with D possibly being TRBD2 (5 bases). This CDR3 comprises 13 residues. V dropped 1 base and J dropped 5 bases, with 11 bases sitting between them. Germline values: CDR1 DFQATT, CDR2 SNEGSKA (reference sequence).

This chain's CDR3 is CASSQFHRETNEKLFF. For the CDR3, the DNA is TGCGCCAGCAGCCAATTCCACAGGGAGACGAATGAAAAACTGTTTTTT. J is TRBJ1-4 and V is TRBV4-3, with D possibly TRBD1 on 6 matching bases. The CDR3 loop spans 16 amino acids. V was trimmed by 2 bases and J by 5 bases, leaving 15 bases between them. The V gene's germline CDR1 is LGHNA and CDR2 YSLEER.

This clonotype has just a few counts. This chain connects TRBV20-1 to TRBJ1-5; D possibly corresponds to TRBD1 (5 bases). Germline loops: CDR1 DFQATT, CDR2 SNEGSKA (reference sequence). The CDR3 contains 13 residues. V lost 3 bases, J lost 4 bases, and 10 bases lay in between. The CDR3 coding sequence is TGCAGTGCTAGCCCGGACACGAATCAGCCCCAGCATTTT. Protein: CSASPDTNQPQHF.

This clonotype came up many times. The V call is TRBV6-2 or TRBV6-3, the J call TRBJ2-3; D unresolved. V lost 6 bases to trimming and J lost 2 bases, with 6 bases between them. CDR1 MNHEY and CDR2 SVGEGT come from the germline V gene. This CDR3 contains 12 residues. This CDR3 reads CASSQNTDTQYF. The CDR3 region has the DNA TGTGCCAGCAGCCAAAACACAGATACGCAGTATTTT.

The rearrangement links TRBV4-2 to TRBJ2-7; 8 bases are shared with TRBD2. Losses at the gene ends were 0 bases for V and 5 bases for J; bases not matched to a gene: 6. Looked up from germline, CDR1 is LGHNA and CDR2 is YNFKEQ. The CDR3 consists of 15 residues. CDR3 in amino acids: CASSQDLGGRNEQYF. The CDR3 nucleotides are TGTGCCAGCAGCCAAGATCTGGGCGGGAGGAACGAGCAGTACTTC.

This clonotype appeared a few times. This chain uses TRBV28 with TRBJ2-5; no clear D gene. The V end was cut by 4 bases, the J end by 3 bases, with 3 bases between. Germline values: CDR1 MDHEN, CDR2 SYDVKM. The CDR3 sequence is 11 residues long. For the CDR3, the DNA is TGTGCCAGCAGTTGGGAAGAGACCCAGTACTTC. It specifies CASSWEETQYF.

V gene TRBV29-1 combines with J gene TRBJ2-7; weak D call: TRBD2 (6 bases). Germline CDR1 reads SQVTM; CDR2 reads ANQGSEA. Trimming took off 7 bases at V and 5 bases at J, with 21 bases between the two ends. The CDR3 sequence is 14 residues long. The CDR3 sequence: CSAGGPGRLNEQYF. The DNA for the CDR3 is TGCAGCGCTGGAGGACCCGGGAGACTGAACGAGCAGTACTTC.

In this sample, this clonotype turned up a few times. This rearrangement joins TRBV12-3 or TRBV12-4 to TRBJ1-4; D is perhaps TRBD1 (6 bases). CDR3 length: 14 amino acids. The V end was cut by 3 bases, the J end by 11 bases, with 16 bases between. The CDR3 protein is CASSLSPTGHKLFF. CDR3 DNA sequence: TGTGCCAGCAGTTTGAGCCCGACAGGCCATAAACTGTTTTTT.

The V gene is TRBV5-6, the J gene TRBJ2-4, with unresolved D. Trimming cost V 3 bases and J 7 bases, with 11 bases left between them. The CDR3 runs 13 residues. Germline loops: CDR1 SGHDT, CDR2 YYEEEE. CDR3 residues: CASSSTGSNIQYF. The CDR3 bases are TGTGCCAGCAGCTCGACCGGGTCCAACATTCAGTACTTC.

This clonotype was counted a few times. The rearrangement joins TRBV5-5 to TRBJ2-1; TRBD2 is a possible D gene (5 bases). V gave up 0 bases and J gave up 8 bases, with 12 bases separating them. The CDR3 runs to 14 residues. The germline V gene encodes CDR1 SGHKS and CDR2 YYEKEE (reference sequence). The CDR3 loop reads CASSLGLASDEQFF. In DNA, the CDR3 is TGTGCCAGCAGCTTGGGTCTAGCTTCCGATGAGCAGTTCTTC. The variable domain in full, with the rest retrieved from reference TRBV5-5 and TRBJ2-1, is DAGVTQSPTHLIKTRGQQVTLRCSPISGHKSVSWYQQVLGQGPQFIFQYYEKEERGRGNFPDRFSARQFPNYSSELNVNALLLGDSALYLCASSLGLASDEQFFGPGTRLTVL.

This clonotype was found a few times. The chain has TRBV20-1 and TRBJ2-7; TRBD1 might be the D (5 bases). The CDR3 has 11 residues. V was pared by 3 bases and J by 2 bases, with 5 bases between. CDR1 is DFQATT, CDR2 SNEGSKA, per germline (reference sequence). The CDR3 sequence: CSARDTYEQYF. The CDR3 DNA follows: TGCAGTGCTAGGGACACCTACGAGCAGTACTTC.

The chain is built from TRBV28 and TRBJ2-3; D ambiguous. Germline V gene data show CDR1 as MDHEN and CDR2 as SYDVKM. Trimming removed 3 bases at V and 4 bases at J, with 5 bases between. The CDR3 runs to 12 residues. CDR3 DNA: TGTGCCAGCAGTTTCGCGGCAGATACGCAGTATTTT. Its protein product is CASSFAADTQYF.

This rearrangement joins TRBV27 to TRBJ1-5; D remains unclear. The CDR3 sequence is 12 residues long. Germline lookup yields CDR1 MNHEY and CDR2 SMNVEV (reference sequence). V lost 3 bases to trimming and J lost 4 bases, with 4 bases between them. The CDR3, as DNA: TGTGCCAGCAGTTTCCCAAATCAGCCCCAGCATTTT. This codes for CASSFPNQPQHF.

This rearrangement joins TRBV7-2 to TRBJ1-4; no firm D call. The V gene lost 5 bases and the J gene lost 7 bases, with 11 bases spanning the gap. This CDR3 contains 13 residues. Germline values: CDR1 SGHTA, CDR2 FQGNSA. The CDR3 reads CASSTGGFEKLFF. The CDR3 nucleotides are TGTGCCAGCAGCACGGGAGGGTTTGAAAAACTGTTTTTT.

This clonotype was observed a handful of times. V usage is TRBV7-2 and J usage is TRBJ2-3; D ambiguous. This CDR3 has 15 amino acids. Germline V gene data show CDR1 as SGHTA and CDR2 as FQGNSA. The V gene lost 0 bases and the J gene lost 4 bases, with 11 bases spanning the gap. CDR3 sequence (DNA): TGTGCCAGCAGCTTAGCGTTTAATATTCCAGATACGCAGTATTTT. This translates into CASSLAFNIPDTQYF.

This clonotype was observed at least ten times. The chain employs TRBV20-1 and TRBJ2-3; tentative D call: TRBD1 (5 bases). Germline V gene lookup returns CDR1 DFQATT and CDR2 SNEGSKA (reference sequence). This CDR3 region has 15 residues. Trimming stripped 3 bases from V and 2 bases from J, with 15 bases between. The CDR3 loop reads CSASPSQGYTDTQYF. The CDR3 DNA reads TGCAGTGCTAGTCCCTCTCAGGGTTACACAGATACGCAGTATTTT.

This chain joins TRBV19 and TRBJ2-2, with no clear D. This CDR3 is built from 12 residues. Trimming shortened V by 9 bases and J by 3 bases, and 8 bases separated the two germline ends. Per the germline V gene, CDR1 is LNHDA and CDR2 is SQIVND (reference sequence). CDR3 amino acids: CARGMDTGELFF. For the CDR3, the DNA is TGTGCCAGGGGTATGGACACCGGGGAGCTGTTTTTT.

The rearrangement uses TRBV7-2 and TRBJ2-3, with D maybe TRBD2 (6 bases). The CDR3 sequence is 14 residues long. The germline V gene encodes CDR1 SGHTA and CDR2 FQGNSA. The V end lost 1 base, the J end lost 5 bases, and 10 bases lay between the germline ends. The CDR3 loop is CASSLGGDVDTQYF. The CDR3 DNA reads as TGTGCCAGCAGCTTAGGGGGGGACGTAGATACGCAGTATTTT.

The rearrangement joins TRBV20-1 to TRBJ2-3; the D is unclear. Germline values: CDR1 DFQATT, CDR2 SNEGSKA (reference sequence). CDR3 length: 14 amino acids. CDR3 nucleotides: TGCAGCGTTAGGTCGGCCCGCGGAGAAGATACGCAGTATTTT. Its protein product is CSVRSARGEDTQYF.

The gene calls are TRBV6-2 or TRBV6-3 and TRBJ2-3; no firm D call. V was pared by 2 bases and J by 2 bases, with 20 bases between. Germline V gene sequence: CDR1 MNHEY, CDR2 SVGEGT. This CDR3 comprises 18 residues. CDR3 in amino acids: CASSYEHIGPVNTDTQYF. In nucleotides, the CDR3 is TGTGCCAGCAGTTACGAACACATCGGGCCAGTGAACACAGATACGCAGTATTTT.

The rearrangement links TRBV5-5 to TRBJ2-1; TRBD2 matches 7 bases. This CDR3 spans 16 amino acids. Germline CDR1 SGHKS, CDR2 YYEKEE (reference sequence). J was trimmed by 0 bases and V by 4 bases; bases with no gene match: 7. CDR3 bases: TGTGCCAGCAGCAACATATGGGACTACTCCTACAATGAGCAGTTCTTC. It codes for CASSNIWDYSYNEQFF.

The CDR3 DNA is TGTGCCAGCAGTTCCGGGACAGGGGGCGAAAAACTGTTTTTT. Protein product: CASSSGTGGEKLFF. This chain links TRBV27 with TRBJ1-4, with 12 bases that match TRBD1. This CDR3 spans 14 amino acids. The V gene end was trimmed by 4 bases and the J gene end by 8 bases; junction bases not matched to a gene: 2. The germline V gene has CDR1 MNHEY and CDR2 SMNVEV (reference sequence).